The rows below give T cell receptor beta chains drawn from one sample of a study of blood T cells in healthy people across ages. Each CDR3 protein gets one entry after TCRdb re-called the 5' RACE reads with MiXCR. The table shows more than 1 million distinct CDR3 sequences, with under 45% occurring only once. Sequenced: blood. The receptors derive from a woman aged 60 to 75 in good health. Each CDR3 is given with its conserved first and last residue. D genes are given only for firm matches. Not every row has a clone size; where given, it reads once, few, many or a size class.

V gene,D gene,J gene,clone size,CDR3 protein,CDR3 DNA
TRBV20-1,TRBD1,TRBJ2-7,few,CSASGTGGSYEQYF,TGCAGTGCTAGTGGGACAGGGGGCTCCTACGAGCAGTACTTC
TRBV5-1,TRBD1,TRBJ2-3,once,CASSDTGQFLTDTQYF,TGCGCCAGCAGCGACACGGGACAGTTTCTCACAGATACGCAGTATTTT
TRBV6-1,.,TRBJ2-7,.,CASKNYEQYF,TGTGCCAGCAAGAACTACGAGCAGTACTTC
TRBV6-5,.,TRBJ1-2,.,CASSYSRDANYGYTF,TGTGCCAGCAGTTACTCCCGGGACGCAAACTATGGCTACACCTTC
TRBV7-8,TRBD2,TRBJ2-7,.,CASSPSGSGLAAYEQYF,TGTGCCAGCAGCCCCAGTGGGTCCGGACTAGCGGCCTACGAGCAGTACTTC
TRBV3-1,TRBD2,TRBJ2-7,few,CASSRSLAGRYSYEQYF,TGTGCCAGCAGCCGCTCACTAGCGGGCCGTTACTCCTACGAGCAGTACTTC
TRBV20-1,TRBD2,TRBJ2-1,.,CSASPGTSGRSYEQFF,TGCAGTGCTTCCCCCGGGACTAGCGGGAGGAGCTATGAGCAGTTCTTC
TRBV27,TRBD1,TRBJ2-7,.,CASSLYGTAIYEQYF,TGTGCCAGCAGTTTATATGGGACAGCTATCTACGAGCAGTACTTC
TRBV12-3/TRBV12-4,.,TRBJ1-1,.,CASSSDSTEAFF,TGTGCCAGCAGCTCAGATAGCACTGAAGCTTTCTTT
TRBV24-1,TRBD1,TRBJ2-5,few,CATSDNTGAQETQYF,TGTGCCACCAGCGATAATACAGGGGCCCAAGAGACCCAGTACTTC
TRBV27,TRBD2,TRBJ2-4,.,CASSSLAGGYNEQYF,TGTGCCAGCAGTTCCCTAGCGGGAGGGTACAATGAGCAGTACTTC
TRBV15,TRBD2,TRBJ2-1,.,CATSRDPRAGNNEQFF,TGTGCCACCAGCAGAGATCCGCGAGCGGGAAACAATGAGCAGTTCTTC
TRBV6-5,TRBD2,TRBJ2-1,.,CASDSGRGEQFF,TGTGCCAGCGACAGCGGGAGAGGTGAGCAGTTCTTC
TRBV6-4,.,TRBJ1-2,.,CASSGVPGSPRGYTF,TGTGCCAGCAGCGGAGTCCCAGGGAGCCCTCGCGGCTACACCTTC
TRBV3-1,.,TRBJ2-7,.,CASSRGFGEQYF,TGTGCCAGCAGCCGTGGGTTTGGCGAGCAGTACTTC
TRBV4-1,TRBD2,TRBJ2-5,.,CASSQVLADINEQYF,TGCGCCAGCAGCCAAGTTCTAGCGGATATAAATGAGCAGTACTTC
TRBV2,.,TRBJ2-5,.,CASTPASLETQYF,TGTGCCAGCACCCCCGCTTCCCTGGAGACCCAGTACTTC
TRBV9,.,TRBJ1-2,.,CASSVGRVNYGYTF,TGTGCCAGCAGCGTCGGCAGGGTTAACTATGGCTACACCTTC
TRBV29-1,TRBD1,TRBJ1-1,few,CSATGSNTEAFF,TGCAGCGCGACAGGGTCGAACACTGAAGCTTTCTTT